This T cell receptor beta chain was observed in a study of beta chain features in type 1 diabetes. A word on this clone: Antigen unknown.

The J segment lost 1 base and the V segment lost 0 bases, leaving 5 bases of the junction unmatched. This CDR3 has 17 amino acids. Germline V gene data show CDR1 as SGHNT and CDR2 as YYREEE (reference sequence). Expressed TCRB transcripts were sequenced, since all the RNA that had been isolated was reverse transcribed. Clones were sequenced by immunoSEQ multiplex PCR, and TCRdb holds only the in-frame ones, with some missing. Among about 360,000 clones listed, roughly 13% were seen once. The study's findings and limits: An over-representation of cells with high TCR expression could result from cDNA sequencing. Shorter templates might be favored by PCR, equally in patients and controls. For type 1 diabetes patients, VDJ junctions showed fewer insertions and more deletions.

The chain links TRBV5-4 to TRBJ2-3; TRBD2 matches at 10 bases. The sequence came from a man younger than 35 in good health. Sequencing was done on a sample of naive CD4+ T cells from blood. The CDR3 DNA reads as TGTGCCAGCAGCTTGGTGCAGCGGGAGGGGGGCACAGATACGCAGTATTTT. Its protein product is CASSLVQREGGTDTQYF.